The source of this T cell receptor beta chain is a study of siplizumab effects on memory and regulatory T cells. CDR3 length equals 11 residues. Germline trimming cut 6 bases from V and 9 bases from J; bases unmatched to any gene: 4. Germline V CDR1 and CDR2: SEHNR, FQNEAQ (reference sequence). As concerns this clone: Its target is unknown.

Study-wide results and limits: Memory cells seemed less diverse than naive T cells, which seemed major alloresponse contributors. Unstimulated subset assignment was obtained for only a minor fraction of alloreactive clones. A naive or memory phenotype could not be assigned to roughly 75-97% of the proliferating CD4+ or CD8+ clones.

Sequencing used immunoSEQ multiplex PCR; TCRdb keeps in-frame clones, though not all of them. The sample carries about 50,000 clones, more than 85% recorded once. Sequenced input: CD8+ T cells sorted from blood. The chain recombines TRBV7-9 with TRBJ2-7, with TRBD2 matching over 8 bases. The TCR was taken from a human donor in good health. The CDR3, as DNA: TGTGCCAGCAGATACGGGGGGGTGCAGTACTTC. Translating gives CASRYGGVQYF.